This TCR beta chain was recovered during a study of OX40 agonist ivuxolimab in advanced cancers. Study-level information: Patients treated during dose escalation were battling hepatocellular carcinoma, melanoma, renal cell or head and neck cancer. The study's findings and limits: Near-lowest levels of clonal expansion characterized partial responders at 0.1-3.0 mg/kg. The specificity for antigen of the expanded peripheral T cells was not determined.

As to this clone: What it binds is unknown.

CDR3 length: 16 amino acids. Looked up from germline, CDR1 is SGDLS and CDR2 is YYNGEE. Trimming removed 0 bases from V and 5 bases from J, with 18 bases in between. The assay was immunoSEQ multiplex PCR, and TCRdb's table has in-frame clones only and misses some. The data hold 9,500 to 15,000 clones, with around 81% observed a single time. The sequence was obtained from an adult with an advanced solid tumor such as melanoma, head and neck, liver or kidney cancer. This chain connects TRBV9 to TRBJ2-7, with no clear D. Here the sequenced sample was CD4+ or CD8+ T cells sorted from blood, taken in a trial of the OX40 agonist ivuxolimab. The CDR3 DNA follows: TGTGCCAGCAGCGTAGGAGGAAGAGGCAGTCGGGACGAGCAGTACTTC. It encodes CASSVGGRGSRDEQYF.